This entry lists 2 T cell receptor beta chains sequenced from one sample in a study of T cell responses to AZD1222 COVID-19 vaccine. The data were produced by immunoSEQ multiplex PCR, yet TCRdb's version contains in-frame clones alone and is incomplete. The data contain 95,000 to 150,000 clones, 92% of them singletons. This specimen was peripheral blood, taken 28 days after the second AZD1222 dose. The receptors come from an adult who received the AZD1222 COVID-19 vaccine.

The chain carries TRBV27 and TRBJ2-1; TRBD2 might be the D (5 bases). Per germline, CDR1 MNHEY and CDR2 SMNVEV (reference sequence). Trimming removed 7 bases at V and 3 bases at J, with 10 bases between. This CDR3 is built from 13 residues. The DNA of the CDR3 is TGTGCCAGCACCAGAGGGCTCTACAATGAGCAGTTCTTC. Translated: CASTRGLYNEQFF.

This clone was found a few times. One end of the junction is discordant with germline, which a read error may explain. DNA of the CDR3: TGTGCCAGCAGGTACTCTCTGGGACAGCACTCCTACGAGCAGTACTTC. It is translated as CASRYSLGQHSYEQYF. The chain uses TRBV6-5 and TRBJ2-7; 7 bases fit TRBD1. This CDR3 spans 16 amino acids. The germline V gene has CDR1 MNHEY and CDR2 SVGAGI.